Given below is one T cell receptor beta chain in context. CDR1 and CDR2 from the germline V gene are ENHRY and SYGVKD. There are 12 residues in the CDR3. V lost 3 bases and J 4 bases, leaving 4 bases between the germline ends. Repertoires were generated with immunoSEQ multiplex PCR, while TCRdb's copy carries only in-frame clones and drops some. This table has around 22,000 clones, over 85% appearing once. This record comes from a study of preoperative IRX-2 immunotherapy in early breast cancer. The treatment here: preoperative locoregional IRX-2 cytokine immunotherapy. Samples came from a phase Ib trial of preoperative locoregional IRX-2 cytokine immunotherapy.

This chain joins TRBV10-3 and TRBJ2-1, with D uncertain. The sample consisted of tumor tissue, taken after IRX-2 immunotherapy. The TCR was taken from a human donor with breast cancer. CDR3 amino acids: CAISDRYNEQFF. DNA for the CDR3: TGTGCCATCAGTGACAGATACAATGAGCAGTTCTTC.